This T cell receptor (beta chain) is drawn from a study of identical twins. Trimming cost V 4 bases and J 5 bases; bases outside gene matches: 7. Per the germline V gene, CDR1 is LGHNT and CDR2 is FRNRAP. CDR3 size: 15 residues. Study-wide results and caveats: Zero-insertion analyses might be partly confounded by invariant T cells like MAIT and iNKT. Out-of-frame alpha sequences shared by twins were enriched for low generation probability.

TCRdb analysed the 5' RACE reads with MiXCR anew, one entry per CDR3 protein. The sample carries some 300,000 distinct CDR3 sequences, about 12% recorded once. This clonotype was picked up a small number of times. Its antigen is unknown. This sample also appeared in a second study, on yellow fever vaccine responses in identical twins.

This chain connects TRBV12-5 to TRBJ1-1; 10 bases agree with TRBD1. This TCR was recovered from a woman aged 18 to 35 in good health. Source material: CD8+ T cells sorted from blood. For the CDR3, the DNA is TGTGCTAGTGGTTGGGAGACAGGGGGCGAGACTGAAGCTTTCTTT. Translating it yields CASGWETGGETEAFF.